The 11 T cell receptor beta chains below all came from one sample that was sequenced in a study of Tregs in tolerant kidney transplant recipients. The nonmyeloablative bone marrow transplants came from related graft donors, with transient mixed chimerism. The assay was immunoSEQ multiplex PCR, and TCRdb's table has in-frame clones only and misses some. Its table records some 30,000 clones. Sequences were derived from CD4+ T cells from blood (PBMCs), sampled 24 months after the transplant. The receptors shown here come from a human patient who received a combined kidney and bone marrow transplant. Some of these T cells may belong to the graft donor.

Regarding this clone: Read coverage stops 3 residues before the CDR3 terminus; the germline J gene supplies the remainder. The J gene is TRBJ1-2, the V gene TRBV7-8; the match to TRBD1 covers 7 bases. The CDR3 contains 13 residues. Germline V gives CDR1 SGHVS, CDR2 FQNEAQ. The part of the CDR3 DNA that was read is TGTGCCAGCAGCTCACCAGGGGGTTGGGGC. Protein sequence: CASSSPGGWG. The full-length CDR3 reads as CASSSPGGWGYTF.

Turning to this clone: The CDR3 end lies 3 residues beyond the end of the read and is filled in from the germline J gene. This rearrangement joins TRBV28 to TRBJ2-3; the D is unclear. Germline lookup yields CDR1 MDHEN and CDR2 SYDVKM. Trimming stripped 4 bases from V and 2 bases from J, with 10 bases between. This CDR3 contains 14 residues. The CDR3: CASSSAGATDTQYF. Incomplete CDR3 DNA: TGTGCCAGCAGTTCGGCAGGAGCCACAGATACG. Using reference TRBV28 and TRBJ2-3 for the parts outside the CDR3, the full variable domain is DVKVTQSSRYLVKRTGEKVFLECVQDMDHENMFWYRQDPGLGLRLIYFSYDVKMKEKGDIPEGYSVSREKKERFSLILESASTNQTSMYLCASSSAGATDTQYFGPGTRLTVL.

CDR3 DNA, as far as it was read: TGTGCCAGCAGCCAAGATGCGAGTCCTTACAATGAG. It is translated as CASSQDASPYNE. The full CDR3 is CASSQDASPYNEQFF. This rearrangement joins TRBV3-1 (or the pseudogene TRBV3-2) to TRBJ2-1; D unclear. The CDR3 end is not reached by the read, which stops 3 residues before it; the germline J gene fills it in. Trimming shortened V by 0 bases and J by 4 bases, and 10 bases separated the two germline ends. The CDR3 loop spans 15 amino acids. The germline gives CDR1 LGHDT, CDR2 YNNKEL (reference sequence).

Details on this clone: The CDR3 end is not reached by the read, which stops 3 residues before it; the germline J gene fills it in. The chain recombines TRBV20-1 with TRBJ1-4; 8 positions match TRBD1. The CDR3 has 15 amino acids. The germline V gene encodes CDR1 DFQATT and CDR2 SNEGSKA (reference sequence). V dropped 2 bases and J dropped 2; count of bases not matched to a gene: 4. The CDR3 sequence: CSARRQGSTNEKLFF. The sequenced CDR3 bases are TGCAGTGCTAGACGACAGGGGAGCACTAATGAAAAA.

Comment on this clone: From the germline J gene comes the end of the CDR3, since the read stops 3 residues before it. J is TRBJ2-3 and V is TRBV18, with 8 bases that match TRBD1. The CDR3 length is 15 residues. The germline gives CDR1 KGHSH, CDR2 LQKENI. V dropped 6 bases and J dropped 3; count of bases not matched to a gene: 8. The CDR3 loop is CASSQMDRATDTQYF. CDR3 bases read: TGTGCCAGCTCCCAAATGGACAGGGCGACAGATACG.

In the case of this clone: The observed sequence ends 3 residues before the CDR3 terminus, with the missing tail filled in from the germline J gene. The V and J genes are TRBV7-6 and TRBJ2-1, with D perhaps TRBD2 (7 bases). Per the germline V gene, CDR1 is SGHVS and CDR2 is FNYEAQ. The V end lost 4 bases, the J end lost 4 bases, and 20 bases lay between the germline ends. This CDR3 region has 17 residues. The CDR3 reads CASSSKRGGGSYNEQFF. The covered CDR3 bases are TGTGCCAGCAGCTCGAAGCGAGGGGGGGGGTCATACAATGAG.

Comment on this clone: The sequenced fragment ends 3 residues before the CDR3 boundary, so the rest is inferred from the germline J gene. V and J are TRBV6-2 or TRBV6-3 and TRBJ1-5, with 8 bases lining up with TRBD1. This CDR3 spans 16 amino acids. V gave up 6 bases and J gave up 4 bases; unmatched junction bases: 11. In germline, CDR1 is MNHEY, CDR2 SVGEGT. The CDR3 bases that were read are TGTGCCAGCAGCGTTTCAACAGGGGGAGGAAATCAGCCC. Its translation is CASSVSTGGGNQP. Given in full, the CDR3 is CASSVSTGGGNQPQHF.

Partial CDR3 DNA: TGTGCCAGCTCACCTCACCCTCCCACAGCCCGGACTGAA. It specifies CASSPHPPTARTE. The complete CDR3 sequence is CASSPHPPTARTEAFF. The chain joins TRBV18 to TRBJ1-1; D uncertain. The CDR3 goes on 3 residues after the read ends, and that part is filled in from the germline J gene. This CDR3 has 16 amino acids. Trimming removed 3 bases from V and 5 bases from J, with 19 bases in between. Germline V gene data show CDR1 as KGHSH and CDR2 as LQKENI.

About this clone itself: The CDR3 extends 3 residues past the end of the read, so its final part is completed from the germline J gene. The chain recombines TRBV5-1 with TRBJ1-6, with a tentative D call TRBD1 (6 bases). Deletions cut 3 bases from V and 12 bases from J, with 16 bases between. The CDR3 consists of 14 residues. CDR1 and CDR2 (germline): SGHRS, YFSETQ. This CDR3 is CASSSQGPELPLHF. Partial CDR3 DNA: TGCGCCAGCAGCTCACAGGGCCCCGAGCTACCC.

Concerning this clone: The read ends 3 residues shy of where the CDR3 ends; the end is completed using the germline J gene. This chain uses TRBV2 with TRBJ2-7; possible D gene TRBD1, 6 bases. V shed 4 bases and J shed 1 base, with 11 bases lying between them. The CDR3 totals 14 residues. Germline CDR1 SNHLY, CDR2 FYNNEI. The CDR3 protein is CASSGDTTSYEQYF. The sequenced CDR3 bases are TGTGCCAGCAGTGGGGACACAACATCCTACGAG.

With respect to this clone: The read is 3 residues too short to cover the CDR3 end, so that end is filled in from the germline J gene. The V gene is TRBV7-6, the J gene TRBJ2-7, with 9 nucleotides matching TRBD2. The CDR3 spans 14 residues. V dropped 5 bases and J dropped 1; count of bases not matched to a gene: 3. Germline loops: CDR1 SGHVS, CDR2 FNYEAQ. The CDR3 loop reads CASSPLAGSYEQYF. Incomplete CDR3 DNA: TGTGCCAGCAGCCCCCTAGCGGGATCCTACGAG.